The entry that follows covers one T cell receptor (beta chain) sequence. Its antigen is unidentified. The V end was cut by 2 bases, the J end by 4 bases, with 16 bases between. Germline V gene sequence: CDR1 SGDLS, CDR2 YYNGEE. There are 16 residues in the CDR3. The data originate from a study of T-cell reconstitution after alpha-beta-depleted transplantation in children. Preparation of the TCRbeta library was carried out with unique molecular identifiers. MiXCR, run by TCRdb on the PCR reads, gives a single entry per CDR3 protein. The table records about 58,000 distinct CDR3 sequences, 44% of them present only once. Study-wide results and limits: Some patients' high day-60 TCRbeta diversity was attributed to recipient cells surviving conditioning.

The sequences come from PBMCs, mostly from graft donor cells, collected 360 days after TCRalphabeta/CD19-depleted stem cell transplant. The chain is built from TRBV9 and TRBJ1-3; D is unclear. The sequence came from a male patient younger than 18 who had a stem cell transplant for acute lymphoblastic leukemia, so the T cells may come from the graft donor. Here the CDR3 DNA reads TGTGCCAGCAGCGTTGAGGGAGGAGGAAGGGGAAACACCATATATTTT. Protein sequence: CASSVEGGGRGNTIYF.